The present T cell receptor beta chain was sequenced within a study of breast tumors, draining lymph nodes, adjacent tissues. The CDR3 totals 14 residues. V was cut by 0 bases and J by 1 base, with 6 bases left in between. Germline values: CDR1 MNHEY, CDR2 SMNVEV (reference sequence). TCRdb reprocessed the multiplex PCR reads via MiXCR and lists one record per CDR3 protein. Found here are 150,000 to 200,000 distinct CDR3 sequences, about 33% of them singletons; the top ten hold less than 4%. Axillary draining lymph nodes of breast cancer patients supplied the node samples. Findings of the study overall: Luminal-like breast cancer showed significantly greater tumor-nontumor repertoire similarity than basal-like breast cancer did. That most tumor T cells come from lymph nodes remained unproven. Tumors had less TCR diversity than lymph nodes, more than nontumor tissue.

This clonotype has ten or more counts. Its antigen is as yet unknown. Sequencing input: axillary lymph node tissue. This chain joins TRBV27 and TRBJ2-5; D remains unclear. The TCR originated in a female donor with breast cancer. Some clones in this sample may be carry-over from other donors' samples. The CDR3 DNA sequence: TGTGCCAGCAGTTTATCCCGACCCCAAGAGACCCAGTACTTC. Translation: CASSLSRPQETQYF.